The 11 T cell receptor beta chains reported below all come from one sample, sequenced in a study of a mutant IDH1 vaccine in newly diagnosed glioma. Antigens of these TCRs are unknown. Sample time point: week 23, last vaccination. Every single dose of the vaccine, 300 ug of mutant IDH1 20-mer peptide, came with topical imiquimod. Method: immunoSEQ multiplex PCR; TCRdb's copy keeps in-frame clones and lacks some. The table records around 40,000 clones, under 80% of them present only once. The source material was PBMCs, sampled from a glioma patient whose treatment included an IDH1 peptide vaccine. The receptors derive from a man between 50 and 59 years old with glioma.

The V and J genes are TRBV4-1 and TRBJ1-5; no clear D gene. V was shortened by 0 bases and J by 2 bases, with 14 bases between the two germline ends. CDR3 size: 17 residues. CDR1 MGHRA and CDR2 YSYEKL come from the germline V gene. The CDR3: CASSQEEGSRGNQPQHF. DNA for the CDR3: TGCGCCAGCAGCCAAGAGGAGGGCTCTCGGGGCAATCAGCCCCAGCATTTT.

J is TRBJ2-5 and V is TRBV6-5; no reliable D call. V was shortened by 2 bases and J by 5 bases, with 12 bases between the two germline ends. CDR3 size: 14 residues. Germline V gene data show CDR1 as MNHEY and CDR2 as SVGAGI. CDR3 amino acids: CASSYENMYETQYF. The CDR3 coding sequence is TGTGCCAGCAGTTACGAGAATATGTATGAGACCCAGTACTTC.

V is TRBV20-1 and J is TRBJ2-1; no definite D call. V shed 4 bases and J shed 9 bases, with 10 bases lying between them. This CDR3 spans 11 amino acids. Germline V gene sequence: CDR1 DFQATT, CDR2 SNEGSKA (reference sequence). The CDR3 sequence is CSAISVSEQFF. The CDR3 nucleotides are TGCAGTGCTATTTCGGTGAGTGAGCAGTTCTTC.

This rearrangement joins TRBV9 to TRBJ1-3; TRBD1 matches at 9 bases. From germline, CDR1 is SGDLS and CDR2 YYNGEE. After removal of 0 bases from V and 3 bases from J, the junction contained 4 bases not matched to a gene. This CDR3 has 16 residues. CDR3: CASSVAGTGYGNTIYF. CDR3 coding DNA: TGTGCCAGCAGCGTAGCCGGGACAGGGTATGGAAACACCATATATTTT.

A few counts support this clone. For the CDR3, the DNA is TGTGCCAGCAGCGTCGAGGGGATAGGTGATCAGCCCCAGCATTTT. This codes for CASSVEGIGDQPQHF. V usage is TRBV9 and J usage is TRBJ1-5; the D gene is possibly TRBD1 (5 bases). The CDR3 runs to 15 residues. Trimming pared 2 bases from V and 5 bases from J, leaving 14 bases between. Per germline, CDR1 SGDLS and CDR2 YYNGEE.

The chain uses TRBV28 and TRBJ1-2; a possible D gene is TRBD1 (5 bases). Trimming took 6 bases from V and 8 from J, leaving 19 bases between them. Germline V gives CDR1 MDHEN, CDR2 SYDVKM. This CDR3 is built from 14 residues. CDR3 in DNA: TGTGCCAGCAGAACATGGGGACCGGTGGGGGGCTACACCTTC. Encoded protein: CASRTWGPVGGYTF.

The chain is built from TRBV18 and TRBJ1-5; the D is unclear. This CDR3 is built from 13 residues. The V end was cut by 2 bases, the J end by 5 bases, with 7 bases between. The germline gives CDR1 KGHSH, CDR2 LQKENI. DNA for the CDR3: TGTGCCAGCTCACCAGGGAGTGATCAGCCCCAGCATTTT. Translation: CASSPGSDQPQHF.

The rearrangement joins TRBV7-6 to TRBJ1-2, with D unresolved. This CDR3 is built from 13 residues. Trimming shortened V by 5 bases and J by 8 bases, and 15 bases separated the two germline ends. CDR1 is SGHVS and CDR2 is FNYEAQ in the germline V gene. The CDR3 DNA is TGTGCCAGCAGCCCCCAGGAAGCGTCAGGCTACACCTTC. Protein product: CASSPQEASGYTF.

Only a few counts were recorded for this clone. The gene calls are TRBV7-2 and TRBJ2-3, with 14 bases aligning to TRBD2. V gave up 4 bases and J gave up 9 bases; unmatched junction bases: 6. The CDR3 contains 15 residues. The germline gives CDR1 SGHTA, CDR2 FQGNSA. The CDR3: CASSSTSGGAGTQYF. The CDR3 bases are TGTGCCAGCAGCTCGACTAGCGGGGGGGCTGGGACGCAGTATTTT.

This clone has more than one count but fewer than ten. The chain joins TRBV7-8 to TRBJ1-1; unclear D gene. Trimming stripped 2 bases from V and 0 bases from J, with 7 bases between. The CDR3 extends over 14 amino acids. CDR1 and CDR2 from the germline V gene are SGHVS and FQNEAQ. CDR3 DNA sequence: TGTGCCAGCAGCTTAAGGTGGGTGAACACTGAAGCTTTCTTT. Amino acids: CASSLRWVNTEAFF.

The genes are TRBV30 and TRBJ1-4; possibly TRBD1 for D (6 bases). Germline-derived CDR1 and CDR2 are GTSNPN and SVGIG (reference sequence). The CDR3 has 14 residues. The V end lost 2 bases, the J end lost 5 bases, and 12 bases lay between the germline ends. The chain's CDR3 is CAWSTGQMNEKLFF. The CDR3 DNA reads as TGTGCCTGGAGTACCGGACAGATGAATGAAAAACTGTTTTTT.